A selection of T cell receptor beta chains follows, all from one sample in a study of Graves' ophthalmopathy and Graves' hyperthyroidism. From the multiplex PCR reads, TCRdb called clonotypes with MiXCR, one entry per CDR3 protein. The sample carries over a million distinct CDR3 sequences, less than 45% recorded once. The sample consisted of peripheral blood or thyroid tissue (not recorded which). The receptors derive from an adult man with Graves' hyperthyroidism. Each CDR3 is given with its conserved first and last residue. The D gene is left open where the match is weak. Clone size, where shown, is once, few, many, or a class for clones that have expanded.

v_call	clone_size	d_call	j_call	cdr3_nt	cdr3_aa
TRBV20-1	few	-	TRBJ1-2	TGCAGTGGGGAGGACAATGGCTACACCTTC	CSGEDNGYTF
TRBV6-5	few	TRBD2	TRBJ2-5	TGTGCCAGCACCCAGGGACTAGCGGGAGGGTTCCCCCCAGAGACCCAGTACTTC	CASTQGLAGGFPPETQYF
TRBV7-8	many	-	TRBJ2-5	TGTGCCAGCAGCACAACCGGGCCCCAAGAGACCCAGTACTTC	CASSTTGPQETQYF
TRBV20-1	many	-	TRBJ1-6	TGCAGTGCTAGAGATAGGAGAAACTCCTATAATTCACCCCTCCACTTT	CSARDRRNSYNSPLHF
TRBV5-6	many	-	TRBJ1-1	TGTGCCAGCAGCTTGCGTCCTCAGAACACTGAAGCTTTCTTT	CASSLRPQNTEAFF
TRBV12-3/TRBV12-4	-	-	TRBJ2-7	TGTGCCAGCAGCACCCTCGGGACAATTACCTACGAGCAGTACTTC	CASSTLGTITYEQYF
TRBV12-3/TRBV12-4	-	-	TRBJ1-1	TGTGCCAGCAGTTTATCTCTGACACCGAACACTGAAGCTTTCTTT	CASSLSLTPNTEAFF
TRBV10-2	few	TRBD1	TRBJ1-2	TGCGCCAGCAGTGAGTCCTCCGGGACAGGCGGGAACTATGGCTACACCTTC	CASSESSGTGGNYGYTF
TRBV5-8	many	-	TRBJ1-6	TGTGCCAGCAGCTTGGGTTCCGGCAATTCACCCCTCCACTTT	CASSLGSGNSPLHF
TRBV29-1	many	-	TRBJ2-7	TGCAGCGTTGAAGATCGAGGTGTCGGCGAGCAGTACTTC	CSVEDRGVGEQYF
TRBV18	-	-	TRBJ1-1	TGTGCCAGCTCACCATCGGAGAACACTGAAGCTTTCTTT	CASSPSENTEAFF
TRBV25-1	-	TRBD1	TRBJ1-5	TGTGCCAGCAGTTACTCTAGCCCCCGGACAGGGGATCAGCCCCAGCATTTT	CASSYSSPRTGDQPQHF
TRBV12-3/TRBV12-4	-	-	TRBJ1-5	TGTGCCAGCAGGGACTCAACAAATCAGCCCCAGCATTTT	CASRDSTNQPQHF
TRBV7-2	many	TRBD2	TRBJ2-5	TGTGCCAGCAGCCCCTCGACTAGCGGGGGGACTAGACAAGAGACCCAGTACTTC	CASSPSTSGGTRQETQYF
TRBV5-6	many	TRBD1	TRBJ1-1	TGTGCCAGCAGCTTGAGGGGGCACACTGAAGCTTTCTTT	CASSLRGHTEAFF
TRBV3-1	-	TRBD1	TRBJ1-1	TGTGCCAGCAGCCAAGATGAATCGGACAGGGTCATTGGAGCTTTCTTT	CASSQDESDRVIGAFF
TRBV6-6	-	-	TRBJ2-7	TGTGCCAGCAGTTACACGGACAATTACGAGCAGTACTTC	CASSYTDNYEQYF
TRBV7-3	many	-	TRBJ1-1	TGTGCCAGCAGCCCGGACAGCAGCCTGATGAACACTGAAGCTTTCTTT	CASSPDSSLMNTEAFF
TRBV29-1	many	TRBD1	TRBJ2-7	TGCAGCGTTACGCCGGGACAGTCCTACGAGCAGTACTTC	CSVTPGQSYEQYF
TRBV5-4	-	-	TRBJ1-1	TGTGCCAGCAGAACATTCACAGGGCTTTCCGCTGAAGCTTTCTTT	CASRTFTGLSAEAFF
TRBV4-1	many	-	TRBJ2-7	TGCGCCAGCAGCCCTCGACAGGACACCTACGAGCAGTACTTC	CASSPRQDTYEQYF
TRBV7-2	-	-	TRBJ1-4	TGTGCCAGCAGCTTAGGCGGGTGGGAGGAAAAACTGTTTTTT	CASSLGGWEEKLFF
TRBV2	-	-	TRBJ1-1	TGTGCCAGCAACGAACAGGGAGCGGGCACTGAAGCTTTCTTT	CASNEQGAGTEAFF
TRBV2	few	-	TRBJ2-6	TGTGCCAGCAGTTTATCGTGGGCACACTACTCTGGGGCCAACGTCCTGACTTTC	CASSLSWAHYSGANVLTF
TRBV6-1	few	-	TRBJ2-7	TGTGCCAGCATTTATGCTCCTTACGAGCAGTACTTC	CASIYAPYEQYF
TRBV6-4	-	-	TRBJ1-4	TGTTCCAGCATTGGCGACAGTTGGGAAAAACTGTTTTTT	CSSIGDSWEKLFF
TRBV19	few	TRBD1	TRBJ2-5	TGTGCCAGTAGTATCGGACAGGGGGCGCGTTTGGAGACCCAGTACTTC	CASSIGQGARLETQYF
TRBV25-1	-	TRBD1	TRBJ1-6	TGTGCCAGCAGTGAGGGTACAGGGGGTTCGTCACCCCTCCACTTT	CASSEGTGGSSPLHF
TRBV6-5	-	-	TRBJ1-5	TGTGCCAGCAGGCAGCCGGGGACCGGGAGTCAGCCCCAGCATTTT	CASRQPGTGSQPQHF
TRBV20-1	many	-	TRBJ1-5	TGCAGTGCACAACCCTCTGGCAATCAGCCCCAGCATTTT	CSAQPSGNQPQHF
TRBV25-1	few	TRBD2	TRBJ2-5	TGTGCCAGCAGTGAATTTGCGGTGGCTAGCGGGTCCGAAGAGACCCAGTACTTC	CASSEFAVASGSEETQYF
TRBV19	many	-	TRBJ1-5	TGTGCCAGTAGTGCCCACAATCAGCCCCAGCATTTT	CASSAHNQPQHF
TRBV20-1	-	-	TRBJ2-5	TGCAGTGCTAGAGAGGGGGGAGCCCAGTACTTC	CSAREGGAQYF
TRBV11-2	many	-	TRBJ2-7	TGTGCCAGCAGCATGCTTTACGAGCAGTACTTC	CASSMLYEQYF
TRBV12-3/TRBV12-4	many	-	TRBJ1-5	TGTGCCAGCAGTTTGGCTGGTGGAGGGGACTTCAATCAGCCCCAGCATTTT	CASSLAGGGDFNQPQHF
TRBV9	-	-	TRBJ2-2	TGTGCCAGCAGCGCCCACGGGGAGCTGTTTTTT	CASSAHGELFF
TRBV3-1	once	TRBD1	TRBJ1-5	TGTGCCAGCAGCCAGGGACAGGGGGGGAACAATCAGCCCCAGCATTTT	CASSQGQGGNNQPQHF
TRBV6-5	-	-	TRBJ2-7	TGTGCCAGCATGAGGGGGAGCTCCTACGAGCAGTACTTC	CASMRGSSYEQYF
TRBV15	few	TRBD1	TRBJ1-1	TGTGCCACCAGCAGAGGACAGGGAAGGCTCTTT	CATSRGQGRLF
TRBV12-3/TRBV12-4	-	-	TRBJ2-2	TGTGCCAGCAAGGATGCGGTGTACACCGGGGAGCTGTTTTTT	CASKDAVYTGELFF
TRBV29-1	many	TRBD1	TRBJ2-7	TGCAGCGTTGGAGGGGGCCAGGACTACGAGCAGTACTTC	CSVGGGQDYEQYF
TRBV29-1	-	-	TRBJ2-7	TGCAGCGTTGAAGACCAAACCTACGAGCAGTACTTC	CSVEDQTYEQYF